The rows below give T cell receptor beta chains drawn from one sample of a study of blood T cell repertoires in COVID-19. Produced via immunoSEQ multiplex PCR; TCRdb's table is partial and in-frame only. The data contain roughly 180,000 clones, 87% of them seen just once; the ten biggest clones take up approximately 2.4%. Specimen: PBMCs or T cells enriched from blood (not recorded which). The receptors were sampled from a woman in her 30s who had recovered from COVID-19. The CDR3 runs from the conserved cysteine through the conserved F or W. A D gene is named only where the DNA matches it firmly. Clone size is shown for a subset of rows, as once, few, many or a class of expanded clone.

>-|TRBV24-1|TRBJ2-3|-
CATSESSYTDTQYF
TGTGCCACCAGTGAATCGTCCTACACAGATACGCAGTATTTT
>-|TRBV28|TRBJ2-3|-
CASSPETGSSTDTQYF
TGTGCCAGCAGTCCCGAGACAGGATCTAGCACAGATACGCAGTATTTT
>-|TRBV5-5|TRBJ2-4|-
CASRLGGFGKNIQYF
TGTGCCAGCAGGTTAGGAGGGTTCGGCAAAAACATTCAGTACTTC
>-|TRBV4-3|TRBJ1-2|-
CASSREVAGDYGYTF
TGCGCCAGCAGCCGAGAGGTAGCGGGGGACTATGGCTACACCTTC
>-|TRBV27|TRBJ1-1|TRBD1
CASRTGGVTEAFF
TGTGCCAGCAGGACAGGGGGAGTCACTGAAGCTTTCTTT
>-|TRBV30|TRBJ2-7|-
CAWSGIGGSAYEQYF
TGTGCCTGGAGTGGTATTGGGGGGTCAGCCTACGAGCAGTACTTC
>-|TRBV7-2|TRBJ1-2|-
CASSLDRTSYGYTF
TGTGCCAGCAGCTTAGATCGGACAAGCTATGGCTACACCTTC
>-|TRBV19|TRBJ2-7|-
CASAGTLTYEQYF
TGTGCCAGTGCCGGGACACTTACCTACGAGCAGTACTTC
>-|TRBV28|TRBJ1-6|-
CASSHPTGSYNSPLHF
TGTGCCAGCAGTCACCCGACAGGCTCATATAATTCACCCCTCCACTTT
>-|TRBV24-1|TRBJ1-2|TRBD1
CATSRRTGDGYTF
TGTGCCACCAGCCGAAGGACAGGGGACGGCTACACCTTC
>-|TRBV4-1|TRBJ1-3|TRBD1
CASSLTGDSGNTIYF
TGCGCCAGCAGCTTAACAGGGGACTCTGGAAACACCATATATTTT
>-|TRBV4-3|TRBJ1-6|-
CASSQDDQSPLHF
TGCGCCAGCAGCCAAGATGATCAGTCCCCTCTCCACTTT
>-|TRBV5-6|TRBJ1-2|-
CASSLASGGYTF
TGTGCCAGCAGCTTGGCTTCAGGGGGCTACACCTTC
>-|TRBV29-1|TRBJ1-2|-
CSVVSTSLTYGYTF
TGCAGCGTTGTAAGCACTAGCCTAACCTATGGCTACACCTTC
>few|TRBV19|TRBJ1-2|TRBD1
CASSMGQGYGYTF
TGTGCCAGTAGTATGGGACAGGGCTATGGCTACACCTTC
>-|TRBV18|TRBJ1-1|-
CASSPGGNEAFF
TGTGCCAGCTCACCAGGGGGGAATGAAGCTTTCTTT
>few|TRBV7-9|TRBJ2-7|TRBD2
CATGTSGRGSYEQYF
TGTGCCACCGGGACTAGCGGGAGGGGGTCCTACGAGCAGTACTTC
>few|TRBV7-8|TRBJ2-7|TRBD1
CASSLVGTGTYEQYF
TGTGCCAGCAGCTTAGTAGGGACAGGGACCTACGAGCAGTACTTC
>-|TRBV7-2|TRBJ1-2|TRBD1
CASSFDREDGYTF
TGTGCCAGCAGCTTCGACAGGGAGGATGGCTACACCTTC
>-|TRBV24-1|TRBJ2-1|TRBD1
CATSAADRDNEQFF
TGTGCCACCAGTGCCGCGGACAGGGACAATGAGCAGTTCTTC
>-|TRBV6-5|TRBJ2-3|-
CASQTGSTDTQYF
TGTGCCAGCCAGACGGGAAGCACGGATACGCAGTATTTT
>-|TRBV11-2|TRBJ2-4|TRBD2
CASSYTSGGLVAKNIQYF
TGTGCCAGCAGCTACACTAGCGGGGGGTTAGTAGCCAAAAACATTCAGTACTTC
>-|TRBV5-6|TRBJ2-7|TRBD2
CASSWRGGSSYEQYF
TGTGCCAGCAGCTGGCGGGGGGGGAGCTCCTACGAGCAGTACTTC
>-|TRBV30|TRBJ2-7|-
CAWSRSVDSIYEQYF
TGTGCCTGGAGTCGGTCAGTGGACAGTATTTACGAGCAGTACTTC
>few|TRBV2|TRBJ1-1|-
CASSVRREITEAFF
TGTGCCAGCAGTGTCCGGAGGGAGATCACTGAAGCTTTCTTT
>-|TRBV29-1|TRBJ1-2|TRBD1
CSATTGQDGYTF
TGCAGCGCAACGACAGGGCAAGATGGCTACACCTTC
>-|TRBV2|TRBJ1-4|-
CARGTNLNEKLFF
TGTGCCAGGGGGACAAACCTTAATGAAAAACTGTTTTTT
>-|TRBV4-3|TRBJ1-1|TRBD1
CASSQKVDREIQNEAFF
TGCGCCAGCAGCCAGAAGGTGGACAGGGAAATTCAAAATGAAGCTTTCTTT
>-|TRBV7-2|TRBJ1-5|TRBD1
CASSRTGLNQPQHF
TGTGCCAGCAGCCGGACAGGACTTAATCAGCCCCAGCATTTT